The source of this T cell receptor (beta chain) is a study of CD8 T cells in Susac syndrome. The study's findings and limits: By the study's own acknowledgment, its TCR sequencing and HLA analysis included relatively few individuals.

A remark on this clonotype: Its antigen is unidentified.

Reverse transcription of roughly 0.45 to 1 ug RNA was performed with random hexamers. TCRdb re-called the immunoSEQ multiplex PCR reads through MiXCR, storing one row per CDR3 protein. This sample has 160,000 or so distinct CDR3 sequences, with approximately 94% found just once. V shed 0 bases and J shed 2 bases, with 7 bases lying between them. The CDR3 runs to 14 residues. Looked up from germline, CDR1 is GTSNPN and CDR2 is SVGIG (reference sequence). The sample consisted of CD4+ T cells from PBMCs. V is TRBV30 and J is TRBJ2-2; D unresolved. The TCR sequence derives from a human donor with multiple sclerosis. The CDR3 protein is CAWSVFRNTGELFF. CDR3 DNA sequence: TGTGCCTGGAGTGTTTTCAGAAACACCGGGGAGCTGTTTTTT.